Here is one TCR beta chain with its context. This clonotype was picked up many times. Its recognized antigen is unknown. Base qualities are not recorded, but no much larger clone differs from it by a single base. CDR1 MGHRA and CDR2 YSYEKL are derived from the germline V gene. The CDR3 runs 16 residues from the cysteine to the phenylalanine. The retained sequence is limited to the CDR3, 48 bases, with the frame set at the first base. The V and J ends are trimmed by 1 base and 3 bases, leaving 16 bases between them. What this sample's time point label stands for: sample taken at primary tumor resection. Samples were obtained from about 69 patients with early-stage, untreated non-small cell lung cancer from the lung TRACERx cohort. Without any cell sorting, TCR sequencing was performed on whole RNA extracted either from tumor and nontumor lung tissue or from cryopreserved PBMC samples. Patients were selected for TCR sequencing only if sufficient RNA was available from at least two tumor regions.

The library was obtained by 5' RACE. The sequencer was a NextSeq 500. To allow correction of PCR and sequencing errors, the TCR library protocol tagged every TCR cDNA molecule with a unique molecular identifier. The study's processing was this. TCR identification, UMI-based error correction and CDR3 extraction were performed with Decombinator tools. Expanded TCRs were defined as those above a frequency of 2 per 1,000, corresponding to the top 1% of the tumor frequency distribution. Rényi diversity was computed with the R vegan package after subsampling each repertoire 100 times to 5,000 TCRs. To build CDR3 similarity networks, amino acid triplet string-kernel similarity was used, and CDR3s were connected when their pairwise similarity was above 0.82. The raw public reads went through TCRdb reprocessing: fastp at Q25, MiXCR clone calling, in-frame beta chains kept. Here each entry gathers all rows of one CDR3 protein and keeps the most common genes and DNA. These V and J calls rely on TCRdb rather than the paper's analysis. The sample table holds about 48,000 distinct CDR3 sequences, of which 5.3% were seen once. The top ten clones comprise 8.5% to 14% of the sample.

The sample comes from a study of spatial heterogeneity in lung cancer (dated by TCRdb to between 2019 and 2020). With regard to the full study: Beta-chain transcripts were consistently detected in greater numbers than alpha-chain transcripts, which likely reflects a higher abundance of beta-chain transcripts. Both alpha and beta chains were TCR-sequenced in samples taken at surgery, namely 220 tumor regions, more than 62 matched nontumor lung samples and some 53 PBMC samples. TCR repertoire features were related to nonsynonymous mutation counts determined by whole-exome sequencing of tumor tissue. The study quantitatively compared TCR alpha and beta repertoires across multiple tumor regions, matched nontumor lung and blood in non-small cell lung cancer. In the raw uncorrected reads, each unique combination of TCR and UMI appeared more than ten times on average.

What the authors observed across the whole study: Ubiquitous expanded tumor TCRs were detected in blood more often at tumor resection than at routine follow-up. Additional single-cell paired TCR alpha and beta sequencing was considered necessary to confirm, at a functional level, the hypothesis that regional TCRs recognize regional mutations.

This chain is built from TRBV4-1 and TRBJ2-7, with no confidently assigned D gene. The starting material was PBMCs, obtained at surgery. This TCR was sampled from a male donor with early-stage non-small cell lung cancer. CDR3 loop: CASSQGMSDYFYEQYF. Here is the DNA: TGCGCCAGCAGCCAAGGAATGTCAGATTACTTCTACGAGCAGTACTTC.